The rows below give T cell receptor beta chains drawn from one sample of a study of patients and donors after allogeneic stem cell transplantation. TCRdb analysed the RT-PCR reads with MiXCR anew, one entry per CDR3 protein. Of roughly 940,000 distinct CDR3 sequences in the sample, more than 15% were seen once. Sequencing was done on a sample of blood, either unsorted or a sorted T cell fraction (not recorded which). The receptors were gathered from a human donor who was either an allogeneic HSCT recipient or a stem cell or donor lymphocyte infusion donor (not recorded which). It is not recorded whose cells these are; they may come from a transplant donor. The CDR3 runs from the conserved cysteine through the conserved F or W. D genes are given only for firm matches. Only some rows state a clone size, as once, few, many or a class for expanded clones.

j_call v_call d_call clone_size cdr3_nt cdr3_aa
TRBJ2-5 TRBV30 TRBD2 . TGTGCCGGTGGGGGGGGAGCGGAGACCCAGTACTTC CAGGGGAETQYF
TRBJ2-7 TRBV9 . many TGTGCCAGCAGCGTAGGGTTAGGGTCCTACGAGCAGTACTTC CASSVGLGSYEQYF
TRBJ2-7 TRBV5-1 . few TGCGCCAGCAAACGGCAGGGTAGCTACGAGCAGTACTTC CASKRQGSYEQYF
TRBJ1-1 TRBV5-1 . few TGCGCCAGCAGCTTGGAAGGTCTTGGGCAGACTGAAGCTTTCTTT CASSLEGLGQTEAFF
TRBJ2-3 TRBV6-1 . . TGTGCCTCGAACACAGATACGCAGTATTTT CASNTDTQYF
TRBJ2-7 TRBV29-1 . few TGCAGCGTTGAAGGCCCGACGGGAACCTACGAGCAGTACTTC CSVEGPTGTYEQYF
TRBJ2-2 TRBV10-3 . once TGTGCCATCAGTGAGAACGCACTCGCCGGGGAGCTGTTTTTT CAISENALAGELFF
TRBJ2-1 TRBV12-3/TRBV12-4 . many TGTGCCAGCAGCCTCGTTGGGGGTAAGCAGTTCTTC CASSLVGGKQFF
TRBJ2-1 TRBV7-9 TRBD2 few TGTGCCAGCAGCCCCCGACTAGCCGCAAAAGACTACAATGAGCAGTTCTTC CASSPRLAAKDYNEQFF
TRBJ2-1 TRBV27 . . TGTGCCAGCAGTCCCTGGCTGTACTACAATGAGCAGTTCTTC CASSPWLYYNEQFF
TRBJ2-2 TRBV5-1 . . TGCGCCAGCAGCTTAAAAGGGGGGCAGACAACCGGGGAGCTGTTTTTT CASSLKGGQTTGELFF
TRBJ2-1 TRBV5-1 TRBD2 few TGCGCCAGCAGCTTGGCCGGCCTAGCGGGGGGAAAGTTCTTC CASSLAGLAGGKFF
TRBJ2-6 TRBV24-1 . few TGTGCCACCAGCCCTAACTCAAGGCCATCCGGGGCCAACGTCCTGACTTTC CATSPNSRPSGANVLTF
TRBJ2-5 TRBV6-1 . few TGTGCCATCCGGATAGCTGAGCTTAGAGAGACCCAGTACTTC CAIRIAELRETQYF
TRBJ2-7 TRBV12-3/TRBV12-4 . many TGTGCCAGCACCCACCGACACGAGCAGTACTTC CASTHRHEQYF
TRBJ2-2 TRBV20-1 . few TGCAGTGCTAGAGATTTCGGACAGAAGTCGAACACCGGGGAGCTGTTTTTT CSARDFGQKSNTGELFF
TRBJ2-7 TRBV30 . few TGTGCCTGGAGTGCCGGTACCGGGTATATCGACGAGCAGTACTTC CAWSAGTGYIDEQYF
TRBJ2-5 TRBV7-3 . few TGTGCCAGCGCCGGATCGCGGGATGGAAGCCAGTACTTC CASAGSRDGSQYF
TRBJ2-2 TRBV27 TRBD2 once TGTGCCAGCAGCTTCAAGCGGGACCGCACCGGGGAGCTGTTTTTT CASSFKRDRTGELFF
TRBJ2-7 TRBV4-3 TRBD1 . TGCGCCAGCAGCCAGGGGACAGGGGGCGTTTACGAGCAGTACTTC CASSQGTGGVYEQYF
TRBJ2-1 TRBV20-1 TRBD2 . TGCAGTGCTGGGGGGGGGACTAGCGGGAGAGGGGGTGAGCAGTTCTTC CSAGGGTSGRGGEQFF
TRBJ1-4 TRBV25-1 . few TGTGCCAGCAGTTCTTTTGGGGGGGAACTGTTTTTT CASSSFGGELFF
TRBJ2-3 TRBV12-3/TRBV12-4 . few TGTGCCAGCAGTTTGGGACTGTTCACAGATACGCAGTATTTT CASSLGLFTDTQYF
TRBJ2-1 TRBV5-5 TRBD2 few TGTGCCAGCAGCCCCGGGGGGGAGCCCTACAATGAGCAGTTCTTC CASSPGGEPYNEQFF
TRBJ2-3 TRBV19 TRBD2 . TGTGCCAGTAGTACAGCGGGAAGGGGAGATACGCAGTATTTT CASSTAGRGDTQYF
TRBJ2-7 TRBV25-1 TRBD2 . TGTGCCAGCAGTATTCCTAGCGGCGGGGGGTACTTC CASSIPSGGGYF
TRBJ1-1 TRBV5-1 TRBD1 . TGCGCCAGCAGCTACAGGGGCCTCGACGCTGAAGCTTTCTTT CASSYRGLDAEAFF
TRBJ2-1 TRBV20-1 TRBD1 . TGCAGTGCTAGAATGGACAGGGGGCTTCTCAATGAGCAGTTCTTC CSARMDRGLLNEQFF
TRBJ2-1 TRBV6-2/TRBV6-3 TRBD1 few TGTGCCAGCAGTTACATAGGACAGGGGCGATGGAATGAGCAGTTCTTC CASSYIGQGRWNEQFF
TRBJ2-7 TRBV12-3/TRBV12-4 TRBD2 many TGTGCCAGCAGTTCGACTAGCGGGAGTTCGGGCGAGCAGTACTTC CASSSTSGSSGEQYF
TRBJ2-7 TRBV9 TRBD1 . TGTGCCAGCAGCGACGGACAGGGCATTGGTCCGCTTTCCTACGAGCAGTACTTC CASSDGQGIGPLSYEQYF
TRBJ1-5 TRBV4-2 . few TGTGCCAGCAGCCAAAACGTAGGGACACGGGACTCAGGGAGCAATCAGCCCCAGCATTTT CASSQNVGTRDSGSNQPQHF
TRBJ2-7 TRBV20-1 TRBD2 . TGCAGTGCTAAGACTAGCGGGAGCCGGGAGCAGTACTTC CSAKTSGSREQYF
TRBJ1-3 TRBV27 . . TGTGCCAGCACCCATCGGGGGGGGATATCTGGAAACACCATATATTTT CASTHRGGISGNTIYF
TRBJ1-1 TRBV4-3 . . TGCGCCAGCAGCCAGGGGACTGCCGTTAACACTGAAGCTTTCTTT CASSQGTAVNTEAFF
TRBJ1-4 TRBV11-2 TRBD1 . TGTGCCAGCAGCCGTCAGGGGGCGCGAAGTGAAAAACTGTTTTTT CASSRQGARSEKLFF
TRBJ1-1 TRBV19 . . TGTGCCAGTACCAAGGGGGGACCTTTCATGAACACTGAAGCTTTCTTT CASTKGGPFMNTEAFF
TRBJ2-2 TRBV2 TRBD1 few TGTGCCAGCAGTGGACAGGGGGCGCAGGTCGGGGAGCTGTTTTTT CASSGQGAQVGELFF
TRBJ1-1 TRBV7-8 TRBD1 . TGTGCCAGCAGCTACCGACAGGGGCTGACTGAAGCTTTCTTT CASSYRQGLTEAFF
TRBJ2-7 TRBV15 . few TGTGCCACCAGCAGAGAGGGGATGTACGAGCAGTACTTC CATSREGMYEQYF
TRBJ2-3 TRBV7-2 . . TGTGCCAGCAGCCCCCAGGCGTCTAGCACAGATACGCAGTATTTT CASSPQASSTDTQYF
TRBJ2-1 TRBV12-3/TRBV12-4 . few TGTGCCAGCAGTTTATGGGGGAACAATGAGCAGTTCTTC CASSLWGNNEQFF
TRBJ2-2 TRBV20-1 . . TGCAGTGCTAGGCCTCATTCCACCGGGGAGCTGTTTTTT CSARPHSTGELFF